This is a list of T cell receptor beta chains from one sample in a study of blood T cells in healthy people across ages. TCRdb called the 5' RACE reads again in MiXCR, with one record for every CDR3 protein. The sample lists approximately 800,000 distinct CDR3 sequences, about three fifths occurring once. Source material: blood. These TCRs come from a man aged 30 to 45 in good health. Both conserved end residues are part of each CDR3. A D gene is named only where the DNA matches it firmly. Clone size is not always given. Where it is, it says once, few, many or a class for expanded clones.

J | size | V | D | CDR3 | DNA
TRBJ1-2 | - | TRBV6-5 | TRBD1 | CANSYSVGGGYGYTF | TGTGCCAACAGTTACTCGGTAGGGGGCGGCTATGGCTACACCTTC
TRBJ2-3 | - | TRBV12-3/TRBV12-4 | - | CASSFAGSDTQYF | TGTGCCAGCAGTTTTGCGGGATCAGATACGCAGTATTTT
TRBJ2-2 | - | TRBV20-1 | - | CIVGQNTGELFF | TGCATTGTGGGACAGAACACCGGGGAGCTGTTTTTT
TRBJ2-5 | - | TRBV24-1 | - | CATSDSTRSNEQYF | TGTGCCACCAGTGATTCGACTAGATCTAATGAGCAGTACTTC
TRBJ2-7 | few | TRBV29-1 | - | CSVVLMSYNEQYF | TGCAGCGTTGTTCTTATGTCCTACAATGAGCAGTACTTC
TRBJ2-7 | - | TRBV12-3/TRBV12-4 | - | CASSGGLILLYEQYF | TGTGCCAGCAGTGGCGGACTGATCCTACTTTACGAGCAGTACTTC
TRBJ2-5 | - | TRBV7-8 | - | CASSSDNEQYF | TGTGCCAGCAGCAGCGACAATGAGCAGTACTTC
TRBJ2-5 | - | TRBV7-2 | - | CASSLGGSNIYNEQYF | TGTGCCAGCAGCTTAGGGGGATCTAATATCTACAATGAGCAGTACTTC
TRBJ2-3 | - | TRBV7-9 | - | CASTPGEGPTDTQYF | TGTGCCAGCACCCCAGGGGAGGGACCCACAGATACGCAGTATTTT
TRBJ2-6 | - | TRBV11-1 | - | CASGSLVKTGANVLTF | TGTGCCAGCGGCTCCCTAGTCAAGACCGGGGCCAACGTCCTGACTTTC
TRBJ2-1 | - | TRBV20-1 | - | CSVDPQLPTHRNEQFF | TGCAGTGTCGACCCTCAACTCCCAACCCATCGCAATGAGCAGTTCTTC
TRBJ2-7 | - | TRBV18 | - | CASSPPVPPYEQYF | TGTGCCAGCTCACCACCGGTTCCGCCTTACGAGCAGTACTTC
TRBJ1-2 | - | TRBV6-2/TRBV6-3 | - | CASSASGVSGYTF | TGTGCCAGCAGTGCTTCAGGGGTCTCTGGCTACACCTTC
TRBJ2-7 | - | TRBV20-1 | - | CSARDEATGIYEQYF | TGCAGTGCTAGAGATGAGGCCACAGGGATATACGAGCAGTACTTC